The 31 T cell receptor beta chains in this list originate from one sample, sequenced in a study of blood T cell repertoires in COVID-19. Clones were sequenced by immunoSEQ multiplex PCR, and TCRdb holds only the in-frame ones, with some missing. This sample carries around 300,000 clones, roughly nine tenths of them seen once, and the ten largest clones take 2.4%. The sample consisted of PBMCs or T cells enriched from blood (not recorded which). The receptor source for this set is a woman under 30 who had recovered from COVID-19.

The chain combines TRBV4-1 with TRBJ1-1, with D unresolved. Germline assignment: CDR1 MGHRA and CDR2 YSYEKL. V was trimmed by 4 bases and J by 6 bases, leaving 12 bases between them. The CDR3 extends over 13 amino acids. The CDR3 sequence is CASSPAAEAEAFF. In DNA, the CDR3 is TGCGCCAGCAGCCCTGCTGCCGAGGCTGAAGCTTTCTTT.

The chain carries TRBV6-5 and TRBJ1-2; no reliable D call. The CDR3 covers 14 residues. Trimming left V 2 bases short and J 0 bases short, with 7 bases between. Germline CDR1 MNHEY, CDR2 SVGAGI. This chain's CDR3 is CASSYLRSNYGYTF. CDR3 in DNA: TGTGCCAGCAGTTACCTCAGATCTAACTATGGCTACACCTTC.

This chain connects TRBV11-2 to TRBJ1-2; 9 bases line up with TRBD1. Trimming took 2 bases from V and 6 from J; bases not matched to a gene: 16. Germline assignment: CDR1 SGHAT and CDR2 FQNNGV. The CDR3 length is 18 residues. The CDR3 protein is CASSLSGDGGQGEDGYTF. The CDR3 DNA reads as TGTGCCAGCAGCTTAAGCGGAGACGGGGGACAGGGTGAGGATGGCTACACCTTC.

The chain links TRBV2 to TRBJ1-4, with TRBD1 identical over 9 bases. V shed 4 bases, J shed 6 bases, and the junction held 3 bases outside the gene matches. The CDR3 consists of 14 residues. In germline, CDR1 is SNHLY, CDR2 FYNNEI. The CDR3: CASSVDRGDEKLFF. DNA of the CDR3: TGTGCCAGCAGTGTCGACAGGGGGGATGAAAAACTGTTTTTT.

This clone was observed once. The V call is TRBV28, the J call TRBJ1-4; no reliable D call. V shed 6 bases and J shed 7 bases, with 18 bases lying between them. Germline lookup yields CDR1 MDHEN and CDR2 SYDVKM. This CDR3 has 15 residues. As DNA, the CDR3 is TGTGCCAGCAGCTTAACCGGGAGACGAGGTGAAAAACTGTTTTTT. Encoded protein: CASSLTGRRGEKLFF.

This chain links TRBV30 with TRBJ1-2; no clear D gene. Germline V gene data show CDR1 as GTSNPN and CDR2 as SVGIG (reference sequence). The CDR3 is 13 amino acids. Between the trimmed V and J ends, which lost 5 bases and 0 bases, there was a span of 10 bases. CDR3 DNA: TGTGCCTGGGCGACACCTCCTAACTATGGCTACACCTTC. Amino acid sequence: CAWATPPNYGYTF.

V and J are TRBV7-6 and TRBJ2-7; 8 bases match TRBD1. There are 14 residues in the CDR3. Germline CDR1 is SGHVS and CDR2 is FNYEAQ. Trimming took 1 base from V and 3 from J; bases not matched to a gene: 2. The CDR3, as DNA: TGTGCCAGCAGCTTAGGAGGGACAGGCTACGAGCAGTACTTC. Amino acid sequence: CASSLGGTGYEQYF.

The chain joins TRBV5-1 to TRBJ1-5; TRBD1 is a possible D gene (6 bases). Germline-derived CDR1 and CDR2 are SGHRS and YFSETQ. V lost 0 bases and J 6 bases, leaving 10 bases between the germline ends. This CDR3 spans 14 amino acids. Here the CDR3 reads CASSLEGDVQPQHF. The CDR3 bases are TGCGCCAGCAGCTTGGAGGGGGATGTTCAGCCCCAGCATTTT.

The chain combines TRBV5-5 with TRBJ2-3; a possible D gene is TRBD2 (6 bases). There are 13 residues in the CDR3. V was trimmed by 6 bases and J by 0 bases, leaving 8 bases between them. Looked up from germline, CDR1 is SGHKS and CDR2 is YYEKEE (reference sequence). The CDR3 is CASIGGSTDTQYF. CDR3 sequence (DNA): TGTGCCAGCATCGGGGGAAGCACAGATACGCAGTATTTT.

The chain carries TRBV5-4 and TRBJ1-6; D is undetermined. This CDR3 has 15 residues. Trimming took off 3 bases at V and 7 bases at J, with 14 bases between the two ends. Germline V gene data show CDR1 as SGHNT and CDR2 as YYREEE (reference sequence). The CDR3 region has the DNA TGTGCCAGCAGCTCCCCGGAGGGCGAGAATTCACCCCTCCACTTT. Encoded protein: CASSSPEGENSPLHF.

The chain has TRBV5-1 and TRBJ2-1; TRBD1 matches 9 bases. The ends lost 4 bases at V and 6 bases at J; junction bases unmatched: 8. CDR1 is SGHRS and CDR2 is YFSETQ in the germline V gene. This CDR3 is 15 amino acids long. CDR3 sequence (DNA): TGCGCCAGCAGCGATCTGACAGGGGGGGTCAATGAGCAGTTCTTC. The encoded protein is CASSDLTGGVNEQFF. Full variable domain (missing parts from reference TRBV5-1 and TRBJ2-1): KAGVTQTPRYLIKTRGQQVTLSCSPISGHRSVSWYQQTPGQGLQFLFEYFSETQRNKGNFPGRFSGRQFSNSRSEMNVSTLELGDSALYLCASSDLTGGVNEQFFGPGTRLTVL.

This clone was observed a few times. This chain joins TRBV12-3 or TRBV12-4 and TRBJ1-2; no reliable D call. With 5 bases removed from V and 4 bases from J, the gap between germline ends came to 11 bases. The CDR3 runs 13 residues. The chain's CDR3 is CASSRGVGYGYTF. CDR3 nucleotide sequence: TGTGCCAGCAGTCGGGGTGTCGGCTATGGCTACACCTTC.

The chain is built from TRBV10-3 and TRBJ1-1; D is perhaps TRBD1 (5 bases). The V gene lost 2 bases and the J gene lost 3 bases, with 10 bases spanning the gap. CDR1 is ENHRY, CDR2 SYGVKD, per germline. This CDR3 is 14 amino acids long. The CDR3 nucleotides read TGTGCCATCAGTGAGGTGCGGGGGGACACTGAAGCTTTCTTT. Amino acid sequence: CAISEVRGDTEAFF.

The rearrangement joins TRBV3-1 (or the pseudogene TRBV3-2) to TRBJ2-3; 8 positions match TRBD2. The CDR3 loop spans 14 amino acids. After removal of 1 base from V and 8 bases from J, the junction contained 5 bases not matched to a gene. Germline values: CDR1 LGHDT, CDR2 YNNKEL (reference sequence). CDR3 amino acids: CASSQAAGGATQYF. For the CDR3, the DNA is TGTGCCAGCAGCCAAGCCGCCGGGGGGGCTACGCAGTATTTT.

This clone has a handful of counts. The J gene is TRBJ1-3, the V gene TRBV19; 7 bases are shared with TRBD1. Germline V gene sequence: CDR1 LNHDA, CDR2 SQIVND (reference sequence). The CDR3 is 13 amino acids. The trim removed 9 bases at V and 6 bases at J, leaving 8 bases unmatched. The CDR3 DNA follows: TGTGCCAGAAATGACAGGGAGGCAAACACCATATATTTT. Translated, it gives CARNDREANTIYF.

The genes are TRBV4-2 and TRBJ2-1, with TRBD2 identical over 8 bases. Germline V gene lookup returns CDR1 LGHNA and CDR2 YNFKEQ. After removal of 1 base from V and 8 bases from J, the junction contained 7 bases not matched to a gene. The CDR3 covers 15 residues. The CDR3 loop reads CASSQAGGREDEQFF. Here the CDR3 DNA reads TGTGCCAGCAGCCAAGCGGGGGGGCGTGAAGATGAGCAGTTCTTC.

The V and J genes are TRBV5-1 and TRBJ2-5; no definite D call. This CDR3 contains 14 residues. V was pared by 4 bases and J by 1 base, with 11 bases between. In germline, CDR1 is SGHRS, CDR2 YFSETQ. Here the CDR3 reads CASSPGWPQETQYF. The CDR3 DNA follows: TGCGCCAGCAGCCCTGGTTGGCCCCAAGAGACCCAGTACTTC.

The chain combines TRBV5-1 with TRBJ1-1, with TRBD1 matching over 7 bases. Trimming at V came to 4 bases and at J to 8 bases, leaving 11 bases not matched to a gene. The CDR3 is 14 amino acids. Germline lookup yields CDR1 SGHRS and CDR2 YFSETQ. CDR3 amino acids: CASSGGQTIYEAFF. As DNA, the CDR3 is TGCGCCAGCAGCGGGGGACAGACTATATACGAAGCTTTCTTT.

A remark on this clone: Other DNA sequences within the sample encode an identical CDR3. The chain recombines TRBV27 with TRBJ1-2, with a possible D match to TRBD1 (6 bases). Per the germline V gene, CDR1 is MNHEY and CDR2 is SMNVEV (reference sequence). The CDR3 runs to 13 residues. The V end was cut by 3 bases, the J end by 3 bases, with 8 bases between. CDR3 sequence reads: CASSLGQDYGYTF. The CDR3, as DNA: TGTGCCAGCAGTTTGGGACAAGACTATGGCTACACCTTC.

The rearrangement links TRBV12-3 or TRBV12-4 to TRBJ2-1; D is uncertain. The CDR3 has 11 residues. The germline V and J ends were trimmed by 3 bases and 7 bases, with 4 bases remaining between them. The CDR3 loop reads CASSFINEQFF. Here the CDR3 DNA reads TGTGCCAGCAGTTTTATAAATGAGCAGTTCTTC.

The chain recombines TRBV28 with TRBJ1-1; 9 bases align to TRBD1. The CDR3 covers 15 residues. The V and J ends lost 6 bases and 10 bases, in that order; junction bases with no gene match: 15. Looked up from germline, CDR1 is MDHEN and CDR2 is SYDVKM. CDR3 sequence: CASSRPGTGNRAAFF. The CDR3 coding sequence is TGTGCCAGCAGCCGTCCCGGGACAGGGAACCGTGCAGCTTTCTTT. The whole variable domain, remainder taken from reference TRBV28 and TRBJ1-1, is DVKVTQSSRYLVKRTGEKVFLECVQDMDHENMFWYRQDPGLGLRLIYFSYDVKMKEKGDIPEGYSVSREKKERFSLILESASTNQTSMYLCASSRPGTGNRAAFFGQGTRLTVV.

This chain connects TRBV9 to TRBJ2-3, with TRBD2 identical over 7 bases. With V trimmed by 3 bases and J by 0 bases, 4 bases remained unmatched. The CDR3 runs to 15 residues. Germline CDR1 is SGDLS and CDR2 is YYNGEE. The CDR3 loop is CASSASGPSTDTQYF. CDR3 sequence (DNA): TGTGCCAGCAGCGCTAGCGGACCTAGCACAGATACGCAGTATTTT.

The chain combines TRBV9 with TRBJ1-6; D call uncertain. The germline CDR1 and CDR2 sequences are SGDLS and YYNGEE. Deletions cut 1 base from V and 4 bases from J, with 6 bases between. This CDR3 comprises 14 residues. CDR3 protein: CASSVQAYNSPLHF. For the CDR3, the DNA is TGTGCCAGCAGCGTACAGGCTTATAATTCACCCCTCCACTTT.

A remark on this clone: Other DNA variants within this sample encode the same CDR3. The chain combines TRBV5-4 with TRBJ1-6; perhaps TRBD1 as D (6 bases). Germline loops: CDR1 SGHNT, CDR2 YYREEE (reference sequence). This CDR3 is built from 15 residues. Trimming shortened V by 3 bases and J by 4 bases, and 11 bases separated the two germline ends. The CDR3 region is CASSSDRGYNSPLHF. The CDR3 region has the DNA TGTGCCAGCAGCTCTGATAGGGGGTATAATTCACCCCTCCACTTT.

This sequence joins TRBV2 and TRBJ1-5; D possibly corresponds to TRBD1 (6 bases). This CDR3 contains 13 residues. Germline V CDR1 and CDR2: SNHLY, FYNNEI. Trimming pared 5 bases from V and 6 bases from J, leaving 11 bases between. CDR3 residues: CASSLQGTQPQHF. The CDR3 nucleotides read TGTGCCAGCAGTTTACAGGGAACTCAGCCCCAGCATTTT.

This sequence joins TRBV18 and TRBJ1-4; D is possibly TRBD1 (6 bases). Trimming stripped 4 bases from V and 8 bases from J, with 11 bases between. The germline CDR1 and CDR2 sequences are KGHSH and LQKENI. The CDR3 covers 13 residues. CDR3 in amino acids: CASSRDTKEKLFF. The CDR3 region has the DNA TGTGCCAGCTCACGGGACACCAAAGAAAAACTGTTTTTT.

A word on this clone: This sample includes further DNA sequences coding for the same CDR3. This sequence joins TRBV3-1 (or the pseudogene TRBV3-2) and TRBJ1-1; no definite D call. The CDR3 runs to 13 residues. Trimming stripped 4 bases from V and 1 base from J, with 7 bases between. Germline CDR1 reads LGHDT; CDR2 reads YNNKEL (reference sequence). CDR3 sequence: CASSPPGNTEAFF. The CDR3 DNA reads as TGTGCCAGCAGCCCACCGGGGAACACTGAAGCTTTCTTT.

The chain is built from TRBV6-5 and TRBJ2-3, with TRBD1 identical over 9 bases. Trimming removed 11 bases from V and 4 bases from J; junction bases left unmatched: 10. The CDR3 has 14 amino acids. The V gene's germline CDR1 is MNHEY and CDR2 SVGAGI. CDR3 bases: TGTGCCTCTACAAGGGACAGGGTGTCAGATACGCAGTATTTT. Its translation: CASTRDRVSDTQYF.

This chain connects TRBV5-4 to TRBJ2-3; the match to TRBD2 covers 11 bases. The V gene's germline CDR1 is SGHNT and CDR2 YYREEE (reference sequence). The V segment lost 3 bases and the J segment 2 bases; nucleotides outside the gene matches: 8. This CDR3 is built from 17 residues. This chain's CDR3 is CASSWRASGGLTDTQYF. Here the CDR3 DNA reads TGTGCCAGCAGCTGGCGGGCTAGCGGGGGGCTCACAGATACGCAGTATTTT.

This clone came up once. The chain is built from TRBV27 and TRBJ2-7; 11 bases are a match to TRBD2. The CDR3 length is 14 residues. Germline V gene lookup returns CDR1 MNHEY and CDR2 SMNVEV (reference sequence). V dropped 3 bases and J dropped 4; count of bases not matched to a gene: 2. The DNA of the CDR3 is TGTGCCAGCAGTTTGACTAGCGGGAAATACGAGCAGTACTTC. Amino acid sequence: CASSLTSGKYEQYF.

V and J are TRBV28 and TRBJ2-7, with a possible D match to TRBD1 (6 bases). The CDR3 loop spans 18 amino acids. The germline CDR1 and CDR2 sequences are MDHEN and SYDVKM. Trimming removed 6 bases at V and 5 bases at J, with 29 bases between. This CDR3 reads CASRGVTGRSPSWNEQYF. In DNA, the CDR3 is TGTGCCAGCAGAGGGGTGACAGGAAGGTCCCCCTCATGGAACGAGCAGTACTTC.